The rows below give T cell receptor beta chains drawn from one sample of a study of breast tumors, draining lymph nodes, adjacent tissues. Using its own MiXCR run on the multiplex PCR reads, TCRdb lists one record per CDR3 protein. The sample includes about 150,000 distinct CDR3 sequences, 30% to 35% seen only once; the top ten take approximately 2.2%. Input material: axillary lymph node tissue. The receptors come from a female donor with breast cancer. Some clones in this sample may be carry-over from other donors' samples. The CDR3 runs from the conserved cysteine through the conserved F or W. D genes are given only for firm matches. A row's size may be missing; if present it is once, few, many or a size class.

clone_size | j_call | v_call | d_call | cdr3_nt | cdr3_aa
many | TRBJ1-5 | TRBV10-3 | NA | TGTGCCATCAGTGAGTCCTGGGGTAGTCAGCCCCAGCATTTT | CAISESWGSQPQHF
NA | TRBJ2-6 | TRBV27 | TRBD1 | TGTGCCAGCAGTAGACAGGGTCTACTGTTTGGGGCCAACGTCCTGACTTTC | CASSRQGLLFGANVLTF
many | TRBJ2-3 | TRBV19 | NA | TGTGCCAGTAGTCCACGACTTTTGACGGATACGCAGTATTTT | CASSPRLLTDTQYF
many | TRBJ1-2 | TRBV30 | TRBD1 | TGTGCCTGGAGGGCGACCCCCCTGACAGGGGACTTCTATGGCTACACCTTC | CAWRATPLTGDFYGYTF
many | TRBJ1-5 | TRBV6-5 | NA | TGTGCCAGCAGTTACTCAACAGGGATGAATCAGCCCCAGCATTTT | CASSYSTGMNQPQHF
NA | TRBJ1-1 | TRBV9 | NA | TGTGCCAGCAGCGTAGGGCACCTGGACACTGAAGCTTTCTTT | CASSVGHLDTEAFF
NA | TRBJ1-4 | TRBV7-9 | NA | NA | CASSFYICSARDTNEKLFF
NA | TRBJ2-5 | TRBV7-7 | TRBD2 | TGTGCTAGCAGCTTAGGGGGTAGCGGGGGGGCCGGGGAGACCCAGTACTTC | CASSLGGSGGAGETQYF
many | TRBJ1-4 | TRBV5-8 | TRBD1 | TGTGCCAGCAGCTTCCGGGGACAGGGCCGCCGTCTTAATGAAAAACTGTTTTTT | CASSFRGQGRRLNEKLFF
many | TRBJ2-4 | TRBV7-2 | NA | TGTGCCAGCAGCTTATTGGACATTCAGTACTTC | CASSLLDIQYF
many | TRBJ2-2 | TRBV12-3/TRBV12-4 | NA | TGTGCCAGCAGTTTCGGGGGAAATGTGAACACCGGGGAGCTGTTTTTT | CASSFGGNVNTGELFF
many | TRBJ2-1 | TRBV19 | NA | TGTGCCAGTAGTAGAGACAAATACAATGAGCAGTTCTTC | CASSRDKYNEQFF
many | TRBJ2-5 | TRBV7-2 | NA | TGTGCCAGCAGCTTTCAAGGAGCAGGGGAGACCCAGTACTTC | CASSFQGAGETQYF
NA | TRBJ1-1 | TRBV4-3 | NA | TGCGCCAGCAGCCAAGATGGAATAACCGTGAACACTGAAGCTTTCTTT | CASSQDGITVNTEAFF
once | TRBJ1-5 | TRBV7-2 | TRBD1 | TGCGCCAGCAGTTGGGACAGTAATCAGCCCCGGCATTTT | CASSWDSNQPRHF
many | TRBJ2-2 | TRBV7-9 | TRBD1 | TGTGCCAGCAGCTTATGGTTGGGTACAGGGGCGAACACCGGGGAGCTGTTTTTT | CASSLWLGTGANTGELFF
many | TRBJ2-1 | TRBV11-3 | TRBD1 | TGTACCAGCAGCATGGGACAGGGGCGATACAATGAGCAGTTCTTC | CTSSMGQGRYNEQFF
many | TRBJ2-5 | TRBV6-2/TRBV6-3 | NA | TGTGCCAGCAGCCCTGTCAACATAGAGACCCAGTACTTC | CASSPVNIETQYF
many | TRBJ1-2 | TRBV10-3 | TRBD1 | TGTGCCATCAGTGAGTCCGGGACAGGGAGTGGCTACACCTTC | CAISESGTGSGYTF
many | TRBJ1-5 | TRBV28 | NA | TGTGCCAGCAGAACTCACAGAGGGCCCCAGCATTTT | CASRTHRGPQHF
NA | TRBJ1-1 | TRBV9 | NA | TGTGCCAGCAGCGTAGGCTCAGTGAACACTGAAGCTTTCTTT | CASSVGSVNTEAFF
many | TRBJ2-1 | TRBV11-2 | TRBD1 | TGTGCCAGCAGCTTAGGGGACAGGGACATCGATGAGCAGTTCTTC | CASSLGDRDIDEQFF
many | TRBJ2-3 | TRBV19 | NA | TGTGCCAGTAGGCCTGGCTTGGGCACAGATACGCAGTATTTT | CASRPGLGTDTQYF
few | TRBJ1-1 | TRBV20-1 | NA | TGCAGTGCAAAGGGGTCGACTGAAGCTTTCTTT | CSAKGSTEAFF
NA | TRBJ2-7 | TRBV12-3/TRBV12-4 | NA | TGTGCCAGCAGTTGGAGCTCCTACGAGCAGTACTTC | CASSWSSYEQYF
NA | TRBJ2-7 | TRBV5-1 | TRBD1 | TGCGCCAGCAGCTTGGAGGGACAGAACCCCTACGAGCAGTACTTC | CASSLEGQNPYEQYF
NA | TRBJ2-5 | TRBV7-9 | TRBD2 | TGTGCCAGCAGGAAACACGGGACTACCAGCCAGTACTTC | CASRKHGTTSQYF
many | TRBJ1-2 | TRBV9 | NA | TGTGCCAGCAGCGTAGGGCCCGACTACACCTTC | CASSVGPDYTF
once | TRBJ2-7 | TRBV6-4 | NA | TGTGCCAGCAGGAAACAAGTCCCGAATGAGCAGTACTTC | CASRKQVPNEQYF
NA | TRBJ2-1 | TRBV7-2 | TRBD1 | TGTGCCAGCAGCTTTGGACAGGGGGAGTTCTTC | CASSFGQGEFF
NA | TRBJ1-6 | TRBV2 | NA | TGTGCCAGCCCGAACAATAATTCACCCCTCCACTTT | CASPNNNSPLHF
many | TRBJ1-5 | TRBV20-1 | NA | TGCAGTGCTATTCCGGGACAAGGCAATCAGCCCCAGCATTTT | CSAIPGQGNQPQHF
NA | TRBJ2-5 | TRBV9 | NA | TGTGCCAGCAGCCCCAACTGGGGCCCAGCGGAGACCCCGTACTTC | CASSPNWGPAETPYF
many | TRBJ2-1 | TRBV12-3/TRBV12-4 | NA | TGTGCCACCGAGTTTTCCAGGGGGGGTATGGACAATGAGCAGTTCTTC | CATEFSRGGMDNEQFF
many | TRBJ1-2 | TRBV28 | TRBD1 | TGTGCCAGCAGTTTAAGGGCACCCGCAGGGGGTGGCTACACCTTC | CASSLRAPAGGGYTF
many | TRBJ2-5 | TRBV19 | NA | TGTGCCAGTAGTATTTCAGGGCAGGGGAGGAAGACCCAGTACTTC | CASSISGQGRKTQYF
many | TRBJ1-6 | TRBV10-2 | TRBD1 | TGCGCCAGTCTCCCGGGACAGGGGTTTGCCCTCCACTTT | CASLPGQGFALHF
many | TRBJ2-5 | TRBV20-1 | NA | TGCAGTGCTAGAGCGGAGGGGCGAGAGACCCAGTACTTC | CSARAEGRETQYF
NA | TRBJ2-6 | TRBV20-1 | NA | TGCAGTGCGCCCGAGGGTAGCTCTGGGGCCAACGTCCTGACTTTC | CSAPEGSSGANVLTF
many | TRBJ1-2 | TRBV28 | NA | TGTGCCACCCCCGGGCAGGGGCCCACACGCCATGGCTACACCTTC | CATPGQGPTRHGYTF
NA | TRBJ1-5 | TRBV6-1 | NA | TGTGCCAGCAGTGGGGCTGGACCGGATCGGGATTACAATCAGCCCCAGCATTTT | CASSGAGPDRDYNQPQHF
few | TRBJ2-3 | TRBV27 | NA | TGTGCCAGCAGTTGGGACGGAAAAAGCACAGATACGCAGTATTTT | CASSWDGKSTDTQYF
NA | TRBJ1-6 | TRBV7-9 | TRBD1 | TGCGCCAGCAGCCAAGGGACAGGGGGCGCCTCCTATAATTCACCCCTCCACTTT | CASSQGTGGASYNSPLHF
NA | TRBJ2-3 | TRBV7-7 | NA | TGTGCTAGCAGCCCGACTTCGCAAATTACAGATACGCAGTATTTT | CASSPTSQITDTQYF
once | TRBJ1-4 | TRBV19 | NA | TGTGCCAGTAGGGACCCGCGTCTCCAACTAGGGGAAAAACTGGTTTTT | CASRDPRLQLGEKLVF
many | TRBJ2-1 | TRBV5-1 | TRBD2 | TGCGCCAGCAGCCCCGGGGGGGTCTCCTACAATGAGCAGTTCTTC | CASSPGGVSYNEQFF
many | TRBJ1-4 | TRBV15 | NA | TGTGCCACCGAAGACGCGGATAATGAAAAACTGTTTTTT | CATEDADNEKLFF
many | TRBJ1-2 | TRBV25-1 | TRBD1 | TGTGCCAGCAGTGAATGGGGAAGGGGACAGGGGGCGAACTATGGCTACACCTTC | CASSEWGRGQGANYGYTF
many | TRBJ1-6 | TRBV20-1 | NA | TGCAGTGCTAGACAGGGGAGCTCACCCCTCCACTTT | CSARQGSSPLHF
NA | TRBJ2-4 | TRBV20-1 | NA | TGCAGTGCTAGAGATACTAGCGGACCGGGACAGCAAAACATTCAGTACTTC | CSARDTSGPGQQNIQYF
NA | TRBJ1-1 | TRBV7-2 | TRBD1 | TGTGCCAGCGGGGGACAGTTGAACACTGAAGCTTTCTTT | CASGGQLNTEAFF
many | TRBJ2-5 | TRBV5-6 | TRBD2 | TGTGCCAGCAGCTTGTATCAAGCGGGGACAGAGACCCAGTACTTC | CASSLYQAGTETQYF
many | TRBJ2-1 | TRBV7-9 | NA | TGTGCCAGCAGCCCCCACAAGACTAGTCCAATTTACAATGAGCAGTTCTTC | CASSPHKTSPIYNEQFF
many | TRBJ2-1 | TRBV3-1 | TRBD2 | TGTGCCAGCAGCCACTTGGCGGGGGACCTCTACAATGAGCAGTTCTTC | CASSHLAGDLYNEQFF
many | TRBJ2-5 | TRBV12-3/TRBV12-4 | NA | TGTGCCAGCAGTTTAGAGGGTATGGCCCAGTACTTC | CASSLEGMAQYF
many | TRBJ1-4 | TRBV6-5 | NA | TGTGCCAGCAGTGTTACGGGGGGATGGGCGACTAATGAAAAACTGTTTTTT | CASSVTGGWATNEKLFF
many | TRBJ2-1 | TRBV6-5 | TRBD1 | TGTGCCAGCAGTCCCGCGGGACAGGGGGTCAATGAGCAGTTCTTC | CASSPAGQGVNEQFF
many | TRBJ2-2 | TRBV4-3 | NA | TGCGCCAGCAGCCAAGATCTAGCCGGGGAGCTGTTTTTT | CASSQDLAGELFF
many | TRBJ1-5 | TRBV7-9 | NA | TGTGCCAGCAGCTTAGCTGAGGGGGATCAGCCCCAGCATTTT | CASSLAEGDQPQHF
few | TRBJ1-4 | TRBV7-2 | TRBD1 | TGCGCCAGCAGCCAAGGGACAGGGGGGGTCAGGGCTAATGAAAAGCTGTGTTTT | CASSQGTGGVRANEKLCF